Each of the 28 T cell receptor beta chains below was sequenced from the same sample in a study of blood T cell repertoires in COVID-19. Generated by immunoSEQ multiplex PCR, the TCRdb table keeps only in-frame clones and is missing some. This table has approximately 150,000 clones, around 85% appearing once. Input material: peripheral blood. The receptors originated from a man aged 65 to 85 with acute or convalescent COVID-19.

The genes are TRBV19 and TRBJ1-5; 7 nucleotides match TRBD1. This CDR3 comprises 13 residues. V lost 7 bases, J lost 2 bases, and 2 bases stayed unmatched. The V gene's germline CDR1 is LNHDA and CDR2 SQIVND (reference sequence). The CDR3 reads CASNRGRNQPQHF. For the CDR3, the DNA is TGTGCCAGTAACAGGGGTCGCAATCAGCCCCAGCATTTT.

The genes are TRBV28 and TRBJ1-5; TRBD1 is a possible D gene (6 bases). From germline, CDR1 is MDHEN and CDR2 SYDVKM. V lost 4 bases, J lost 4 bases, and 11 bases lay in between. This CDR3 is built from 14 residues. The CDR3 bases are TGTGCCAGCAGTTGGACAGTAAGGAATCAGCCCCAGCATTTT. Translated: CASSWTVRNQPQHF. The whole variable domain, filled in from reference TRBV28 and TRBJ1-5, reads DVKVTQSSRYLVKRTGEKVFLECVQDMDHENMFWYRQDPGLGLRLIYFSYDVKMKEKGDIPEGYSVSREKKERFSLILESASTNQTSMYLCASSWTVRNQPQHFGDGTRLSIL.

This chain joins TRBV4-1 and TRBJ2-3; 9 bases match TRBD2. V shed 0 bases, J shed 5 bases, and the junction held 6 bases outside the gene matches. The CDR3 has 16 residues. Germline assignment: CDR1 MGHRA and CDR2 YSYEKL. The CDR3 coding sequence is TGCGCCAGCAGCCAAGATCTGGCGGGAGGGGTAGATACGCAGTATTTT. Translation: CASSQDLAGGVDTQYF.

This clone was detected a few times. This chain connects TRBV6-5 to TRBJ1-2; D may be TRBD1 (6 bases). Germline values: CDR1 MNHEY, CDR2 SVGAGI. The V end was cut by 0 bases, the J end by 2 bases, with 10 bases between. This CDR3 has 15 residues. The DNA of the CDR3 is TGTGCCAGCAGTTACTCCGACAGGCCAAACTATGGCTACACCTTC. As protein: CASSYSDRPNYGYTF.

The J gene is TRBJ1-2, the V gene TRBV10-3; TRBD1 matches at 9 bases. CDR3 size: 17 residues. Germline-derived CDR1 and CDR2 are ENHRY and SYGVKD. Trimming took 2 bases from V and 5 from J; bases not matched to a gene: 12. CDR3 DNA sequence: TGTGCCATCAGTGAGGGGGGGACAGGGTCGATTGGGTATGGCTACACCTTC. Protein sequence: CAISEGGTGSIGYGYTF.

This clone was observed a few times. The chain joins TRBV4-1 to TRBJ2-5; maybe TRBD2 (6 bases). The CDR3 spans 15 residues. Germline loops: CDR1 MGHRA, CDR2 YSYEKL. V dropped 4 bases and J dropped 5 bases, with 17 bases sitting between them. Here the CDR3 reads CASSPLGAGRETQYF. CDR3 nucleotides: TGCGCCAGCAGCCCCCTTGGAGCGGGCCGGGAGACCCAGTACTTC.

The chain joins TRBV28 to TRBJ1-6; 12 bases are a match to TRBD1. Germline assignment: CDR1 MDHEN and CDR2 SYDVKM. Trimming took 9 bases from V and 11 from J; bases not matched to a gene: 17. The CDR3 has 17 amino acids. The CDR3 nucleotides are TGTGCCAGTCGCACCGGGCGGGACAGGGGGCCTGATCCACCCCTCCACTTT. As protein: CASRTGRDRGPDPPLHF. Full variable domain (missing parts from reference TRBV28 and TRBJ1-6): DVKVTQSSRYLVKRTGEKVFLECVQDMDHENMFWYRQDPGLGLRLIYFSYDVKMKEKGDIPEGYSVSREKKERFSLILESASTNQTSMYLCASRTGRDRGPDPPLHFGNGTRLTVT.

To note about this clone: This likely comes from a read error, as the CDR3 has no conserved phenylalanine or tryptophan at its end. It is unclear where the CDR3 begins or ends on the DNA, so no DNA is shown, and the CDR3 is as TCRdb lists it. The CDR3 spells CASSRGRAVRI. This chain uses TRBV12-3 or TRBV12-4 with TRBJ2-7; TRBD2, the table's D call, was not compared with the DNA. Including both end residues, the CDR3 is 11 amino acids long.

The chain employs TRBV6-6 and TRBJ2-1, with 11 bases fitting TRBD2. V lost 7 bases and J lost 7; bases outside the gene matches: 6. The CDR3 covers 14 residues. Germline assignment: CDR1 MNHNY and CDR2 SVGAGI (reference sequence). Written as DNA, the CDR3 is TGTGCCAGCACGCTGGCTAGCGGGAGGAATGAGCAGTTCTTC. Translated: CASTLASGRNEQFF.

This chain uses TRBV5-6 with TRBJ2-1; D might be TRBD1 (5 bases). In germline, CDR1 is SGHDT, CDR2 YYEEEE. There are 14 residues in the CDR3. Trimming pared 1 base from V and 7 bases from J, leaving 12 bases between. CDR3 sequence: CASSLQGRANEQFF. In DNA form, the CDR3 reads TGTGCCAGCAGCTTGCAGGGCAGGGCGAATGAGCAGTTCTTC.

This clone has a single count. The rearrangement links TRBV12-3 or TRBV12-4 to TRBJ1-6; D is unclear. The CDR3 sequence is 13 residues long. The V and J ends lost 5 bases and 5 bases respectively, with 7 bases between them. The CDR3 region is CASSQANNSPLHF. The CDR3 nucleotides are TGTGCCAGCAGTCAAGCAAATAATTCACCCCTCCACTTT.

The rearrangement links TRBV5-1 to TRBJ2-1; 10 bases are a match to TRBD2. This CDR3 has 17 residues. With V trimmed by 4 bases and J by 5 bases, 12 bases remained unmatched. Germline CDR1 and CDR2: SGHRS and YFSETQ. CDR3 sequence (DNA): TGCGCCAGCAGCCTCGGACTAGCGGTCACTAAGAACAATGAGCAGTTCTTC. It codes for CASSLGLAVTKNNEQFF.

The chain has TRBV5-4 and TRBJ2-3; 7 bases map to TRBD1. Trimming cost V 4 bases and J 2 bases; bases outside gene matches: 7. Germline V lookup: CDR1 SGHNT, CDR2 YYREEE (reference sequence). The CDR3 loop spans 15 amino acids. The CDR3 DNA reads TGTGCCAGCAGCGTTTACAGGGGCCTCACAGATACGCAGTATTTT. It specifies CASSVYRGLTDTQYF.

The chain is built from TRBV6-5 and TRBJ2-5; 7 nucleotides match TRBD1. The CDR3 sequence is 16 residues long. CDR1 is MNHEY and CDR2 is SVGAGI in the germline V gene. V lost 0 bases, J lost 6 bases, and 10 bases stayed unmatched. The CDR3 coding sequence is TGTGCCAGCAGTTACTCAGAGACAGGGTCTTCGAAGACCCAGTACTTC. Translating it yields CASSYSETGSSKTQYF.

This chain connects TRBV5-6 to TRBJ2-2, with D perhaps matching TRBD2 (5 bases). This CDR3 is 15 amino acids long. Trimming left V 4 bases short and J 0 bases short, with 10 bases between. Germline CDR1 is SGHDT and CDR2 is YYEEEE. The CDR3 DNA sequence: TGTGCCAGCAGCGAAGCGGAGCCGAACACCGGGGAGCTGTTTTTT. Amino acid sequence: CASSEAEPNTGELFF.

CDR3 sequence reads: CATSRPGGEETQYF. In nucleotides, the CDR3 is TGTGCCACCAGCAGACCGGGGGGGGAAGAGACCCAGTACTTC. The genes are TRBV15 and TRBJ2-5; 8 bases line up with TRBD2. The CDR3 is 14 residues long. J gave up 3 bases and V 2 bases, and 2 bases lay outside the gene matches. Germline-derived CDR1 and CDR2 are LNHNV and YYDKDF (reference sequence).

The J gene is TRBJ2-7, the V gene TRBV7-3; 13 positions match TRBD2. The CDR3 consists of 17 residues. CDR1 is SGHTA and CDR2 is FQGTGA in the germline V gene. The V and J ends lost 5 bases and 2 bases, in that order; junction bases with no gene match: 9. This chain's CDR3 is CASSGPGTSGTTYEQYF. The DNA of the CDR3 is TGTGCCAGCAGCGGACCCGGGACTAGCGGGACCACCTACGAGCAGTACTTC. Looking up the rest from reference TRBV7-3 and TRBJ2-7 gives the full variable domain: GAGVSQTPSNKVTEKGKYVELRCDPISGHTALYWYRQSLGQGPEFLIYFQGTGAADDSGLPNDRFFAVRPEGSVSTLKIQRTERGDSAVYLCASSGPGTSGTTYEQYFGPGTRLTVT.

CDR3: CASSEGGQITEAFF. The CDR3 region has the DNA TGTGCCAGCAGTGAAGGAGGGCAGATCACTGAAGCTTTCTTT. The V gene is TRBV2, the J gene TRBJ1-1; no definite D call. The CDR3 length is 14 residues. The V and J ends lost 1 base and 4 bases respectively, with 10 bases between them. Germline-derived CDR1 and CDR2 are SNHLY and FYNNEI. The full variable domain, in which reference TRBV2 and TRBJ1-1 provide the parts outside the CDR3, is EPEVTQTPSHQVTQMGQEVILRCVPISNHLYFYWYRQILGQKVEFLVSFYNNEISEKSEIFDDQFSVERPDGSNFTLKIRSTKLEDSAMYFCASSEGGQITEAFFGQGTRLTVV.

The CDR3 protein is CASSLSQGFYGYTF. In DNA, the CDR3 is TGCGCCAGCAGCTTGTCGCAGGGCTTCTATGGCTACACCTTC. The chain combines TRBV5-1 with TRBJ1-2; D may be TRBD1 (5 bases). This CDR3 region has 14 residues. Germline V CDR1 and CDR2: SGHRS, YFSETQ. Trimming removed 1 base from V and 4 bases from J, with 11 bases in between.

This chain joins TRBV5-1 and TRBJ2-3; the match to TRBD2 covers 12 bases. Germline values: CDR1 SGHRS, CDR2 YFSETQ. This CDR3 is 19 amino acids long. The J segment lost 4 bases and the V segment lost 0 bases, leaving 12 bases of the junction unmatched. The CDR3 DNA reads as TGCGCCAGCAGCTTGGGGGTGACTAGCGGGAGTTTTACATCAGATACGCAGTATTTT. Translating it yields CASSLGVTSGSFTSDTQYF. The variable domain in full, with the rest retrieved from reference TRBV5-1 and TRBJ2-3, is KAGVTQTPRYLIKTRGQQVTLSCSPISGHRSVSWYQQTPGQGLQFLFEYFSETQRNKGNFPGRFSGRQFSNSRSEMNVSTLELGDSALYLCASSLGVTSGSFTSDTQYFGPGTRLTVL.

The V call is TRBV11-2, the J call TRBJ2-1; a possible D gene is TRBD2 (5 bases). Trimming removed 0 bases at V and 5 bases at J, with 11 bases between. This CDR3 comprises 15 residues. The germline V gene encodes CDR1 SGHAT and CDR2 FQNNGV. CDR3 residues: CASSLDGIDNNEQFF. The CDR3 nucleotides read TGTGCCAGCAGCTTAGACGGGATAGATAACAATGAGCAGTTCTTC.

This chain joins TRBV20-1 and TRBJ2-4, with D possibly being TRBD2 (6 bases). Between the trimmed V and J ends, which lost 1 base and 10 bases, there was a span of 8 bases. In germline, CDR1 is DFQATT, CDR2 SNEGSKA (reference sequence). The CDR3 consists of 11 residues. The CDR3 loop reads CSARASGIQYF. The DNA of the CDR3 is TGCAGTGCTAGAGCGAGCGGGATTCAGTACTTC.

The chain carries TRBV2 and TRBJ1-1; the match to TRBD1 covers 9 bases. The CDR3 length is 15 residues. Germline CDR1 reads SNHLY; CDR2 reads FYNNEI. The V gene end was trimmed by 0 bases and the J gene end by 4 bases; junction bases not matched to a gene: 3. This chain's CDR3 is CASSEAGDRVTEAFF. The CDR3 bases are TGTGCCAGCAGTGAAGCGGGGGACAGGGTCACTGAAGCTTTCTTT.

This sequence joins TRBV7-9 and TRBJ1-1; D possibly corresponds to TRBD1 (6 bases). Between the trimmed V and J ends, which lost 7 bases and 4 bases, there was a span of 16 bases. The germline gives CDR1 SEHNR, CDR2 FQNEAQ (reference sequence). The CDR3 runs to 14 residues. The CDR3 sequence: CASTQGQGLTEAFF. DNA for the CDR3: TGTGCCAGCACCCAGGGTCAGGGGCTCACTGAAGCTTTCTTT. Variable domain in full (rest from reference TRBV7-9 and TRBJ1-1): DTGVSQNPRHKITKRGQNVTFRCDPISEHNRLYWYRQTLGQGPEFLTYFQNEAQLEKSRLLSDRFSAERPKGSFSTLEIQRTEQGDSAMYLCASTQGQGLTEAFFGQGTRLTVV.

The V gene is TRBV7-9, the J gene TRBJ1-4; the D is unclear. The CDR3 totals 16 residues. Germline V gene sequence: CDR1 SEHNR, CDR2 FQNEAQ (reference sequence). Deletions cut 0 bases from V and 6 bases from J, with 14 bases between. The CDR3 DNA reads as TGTGCCAGCAGCTTAGCGGGCAGATCTTGGGATGAAAAACTGTTTTTT. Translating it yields CASSLAGRSWDEKLFF.

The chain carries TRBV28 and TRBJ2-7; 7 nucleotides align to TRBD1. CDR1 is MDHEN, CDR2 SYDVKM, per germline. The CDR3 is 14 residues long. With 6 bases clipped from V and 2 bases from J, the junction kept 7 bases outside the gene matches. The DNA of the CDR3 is TGTGCCAGCAGGGGGTTGACAGGGACCTACGAGCAGTACTTC. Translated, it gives CASRGLTGTYEQYF.

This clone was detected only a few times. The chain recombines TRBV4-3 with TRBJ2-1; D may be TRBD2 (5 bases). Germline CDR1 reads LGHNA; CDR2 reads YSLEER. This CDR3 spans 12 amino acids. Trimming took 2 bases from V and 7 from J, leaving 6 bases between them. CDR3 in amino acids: CASSQRGNEQFF. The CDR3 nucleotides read TGCGCCAGCAGCCAACGGGGTAATGAGCAGTTCTTC.

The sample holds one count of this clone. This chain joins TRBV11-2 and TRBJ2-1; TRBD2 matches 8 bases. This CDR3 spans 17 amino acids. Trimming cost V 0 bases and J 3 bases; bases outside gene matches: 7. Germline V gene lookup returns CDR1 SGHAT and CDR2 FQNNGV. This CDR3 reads CASSLEGSSGLYNEQFF. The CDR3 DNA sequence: TGTGCCAGCAGCTTAGAAGGCTCTAGCGGGCTCTACAATGAGCAGTTCTTC. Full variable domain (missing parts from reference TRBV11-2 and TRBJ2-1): EAGVAQSPRYKIIEKRQSVAFWCNPISGHATLYWYQQILGQGPKLLIQFQNNGVVDDSQLPKDRFSAERLKGVDSTLKIQPAKLEDSAVYLCASSLEGSSGLYNEQFFGPGTRLTVL.